This entry lists 29 T cell receptor beta chains sequenced from one sample in a study of cytomegalovirus exposure and HLA in healthy donors. Here immunoSEQ multiplex PCR was the method, and the copy in TCRdb shows in-frame clones only, minus some. The profile covers 150,000 to 200,000 clones, with around 81% appearing a single time and 2% to 2.5% taken by the ten largest. The source material was PBMCs. All receptors derive from a man aged 25-40 years in good health and CMV-seropositive.

V usage is TRBV9 and J usage is TRBJ1-2; 8 bases fit TRBD1. Germline-derived CDR1 and CDR2 are SGDLS and YYNGEE. V lost 3 bases and J lost 2; bases outside the gene matches: 6. The CDR3 has 15 amino acids. DNA of the CDR3: TGTGCCAGCAGCGCCCGGACAGGGAGAAACTATGGCTACACCTTC. It translates to CASSARTGRNYGYTF.

A few counts support this clone. The V and J genes are TRBV4-2 and TRBJ1-5, with 7 bases lining up with TRBD1. V lost 0 bases and J lost 4; bases outside the gene matches: 6. The CDR3 has 16 amino acids. Germline CDR1 LGHNA, CDR2 YNFKEQ. CDR3 nucleotides: TGTGCCAGCAGCCAAGAGGTCGGGACAGCAAATCAGCCCCAGCATTTT. Protein sequence: CASSQEVGTANQPQHF.

To note about this clone: Distinct nucleotide sequences in the sample also encode this CDR3. The chain is built from TRBV7-2 and TRBJ2-3, with 11 bases fitting TRBD2. CDR1 and CDR2 (germline): SGHTA, FQGNSA. J lost 5 bases, V lost 5 bases, and 3 bases had no gene match. This CDR3 region has 14 residues. The CDR3 spells CASSPLAGGDTQYF. In DNA form, the CDR3 reads TGTGCCAGCAGCCCGCTAGCGGGGGGAGATACGCAGTATTTT.

The table lists this clone with a few counts. The chain uses TRBV7-9 and TRBJ1-5, with 10 bases matching TRBD1. This CDR3 spans 15 amino acids. Germline loops: CDR1 SEHNR, CDR2 FQNEAQ (reference sequence). Trimming at V came to 3 bases and at J to 7 bases, leaving 6 bases not matched to a gene. The CDR3 region is CASSFDRDRGQPQHF. The CDR3 DNA is TGTGCCAGCAGCTTCGACCGGGACAGGGGACAGCCCCAGCATTTT.

The chain carries TRBV5-6 and TRBJ1-1; D remains ambiguous. The germline V gene has CDR1 SGHDT and CDR2 YYEEEE. V was shortened by 0 bases and J by 6 bases, with 18 bases between the two germline ends. The CDR3 sequence is 16 residues long. The CDR3 sequence is CASSLGWESGISEAFF. The CDR3 nucleotides read TGTGCCAGCAGCTTGGGGTGGGAATCGGGGATATCTGAAGCTTTCTTT.

This clone showed up just a few times. The chain carries TRBV18 and TRBJ1-5; the match to TRBD1 covers 10 bases. The germline V gene encodes CDR1 KGHSH and CDR2 LQKENI. The CDR3 is 15 residues long. The V and J ends lost 6 bases and 6 bases, in that order; junction bases with no gene match: 8. The CDR3, as DNA: TGTGCCAGCTCGCCTGGGACAGGGGCAACTCAGCCCCAGCATTTT. It codes for CASSPGTGATQPQHF.

This chain links TRBV2 with TRBJ1-6, with TRBD1 identical over 8 bases. Losses at the gene ends were 6 bases for V and 10 bases for J; bases not matched to a gene: 2. This CDR3 has 12 residues. CDR1 and CDR2 from the germline V gene are SNHLY and FYNNEI. CDR3 residues: CASRGTGSPLHF. The CDR3 nucleotides read TGTGCCAGCAGGGGGACAGGCTCACCCCTCCACTTT.

In this sample, this clone turned up once. The chain joins TRBV6-5 to TRBJ1-4; D may be TRBD1 (6 bases). CDR3 length: 16 residues. The V gene's germline CDR1 is MNHEY and CDR2 SVGAGI. Trimming pared 0 bases from V and 3 bases from J, leaving 11 bases between. The CDR3 bases are TGTGCCAGCAGTTACTCGAGGGGGTCTCCTAATGAAAAACTGTTTTTT. Its protein is CASSYSRGSPNEKLFF.

V is TRBV7-3 and J is TRBJ2-1, with TRBD2 matching over 11 bases. The CDR3 sequence is 15 residues long. J was trimmed by 5 bases and V by 5 bases; bases with no gene match: 5. Per germline, CDR1 SGHTA and CDR2 FQGTGA. CDR3 loop: CASSISGGAHNEQFF. The CDR3 DNA reads TGTGCCAGCAGCATTAGCGGGGGGGCCCACAATGAGCAGTTCTTC.

V gene TRBV9 combines with J gene TRBJ2-2, with 12 bases that match TRBD2. Germline V CDR1 and CDR2: SGDLS, YYNGEE. The CDR3 runs 16 residues. J gave up 3 bases and V 4 bases, and 4 bases lay outside the gene matches. CDR3 sequence (DNA): TGTGCCAGCAGCACCCGACTAGCGGGGGACACCGGGGAGCTGTTTTTT. Its protein product is CASSTRLAGDTGELFF.

The chain recombines TRBV11-3 with TRBJ2-2; D is undetermined. This CDR3 is 12 amino acids long. V was shortened by 5 bases and J by 7 bases, with 8 bases between the two germline ends. Germline V gene lookup returns CDR1 SGHNT and CDR2 YENEEA. The CDR3 region is CASSPGGGELFF. The CDR3, as DNA: TGTGCCAGCAGCCCCGGTGGCGGGGAGCTGTTTTTT. Supplemented by reference TRBV11-3 and TRBJ2-2, the full variable domain reads EAGVVQSPRYKIIEKKQPVAFWCNPISGHNTLYWYLQNLGQGPELLIRYENEEAVDDSQLPKDRFSAERLKGVDSTLKIQPAELGDSAVYLCASSPGGGELFFGEGSRLTVL.

The gene calls are TRBV5-1 and TRBJ2-3; 14 nucleotides align to TRBD2. The CDR3 spans 18 residues. J was trimmed by 1 base and V by 0 bases; bases with no gene match: 4. Per the germline V gene, CDR1 is SGHRS and CDR2 is YFSETQ. This CDR3 reads CASSLGLAGGVGTDTQYF. The DNA for the CDR3 is TGCGCCAGCAGCTTGGGACTAGCGGGGGGGGTCGGCACAGATACGCAGTATTTT.

V usage is TRBV7-9 and J usage is TRBJ2-7; D not certain. The CDR3 totals 12 residues. Trimming shortened V by 1 base and J by 5 bases, and 6 bases separated the two germline ends. Germline V gene sequence: CDR1 SEHNR, CDR2 FQNEAQ (reference sequence). The CDR3 bases are TGTGCCAGCAGCTTAGAATTCAACGAGCAGTACTTC. This translates into CASSLEFNEQYF.

The chain joins TRBV5-6 to TRBJ2-1; 7 nucleotides agree with TRBD1. This CDR3 is 18 amino acids long. Germline CDR1 SGHDT, CDR2 YYEEEE. J was trimmed by 1 base and V by 0 bases; bases with no gene match: 10. This CDR3 reads CASSLGQGRVGSYNEQFF. The CDR3 DNA is TGTGCCAGCAGCTTGGGACAGGGAAGGGTAGGGTCCTACAATGAGCAGTTCTTC.

The chain links TRBV11-2 to TRBJ1-2; possible D gene TRBD1, 6 bases. From germline, CDR1 is SGHAT and CDR2 FQNNGV. The CDR3 is made up of 14 amino acids. V was shortened by 3 bases and J by 3 bases, with 11 bases between the two germline ends. CDR3 nucleotide sequence: TGTGCCAGCAGCTTTCGTGCAGGGGACTATGGCTACACCTTC. Translating it yields CASSFRAGDYGYTF.

This clone has just one count. The chain carries TRBV9 and TRBJ1-1; D perhaps matches TRBD1 (6 bases). The CDR3 length is 14 residues. V was cut by 3 bases and J by 2 bases, with 11 bases left in between. Germline assignment: CDR1 SGDLS and CDR2 YYNGEE. CDR3 residues: CASSAGQTNTEAFF. The CDR3, as DNA: TGTGCCAGCAGCGCAGGACAGACCAACACTGAAGCTTTCTTT.

The chain joins TRBV7-9 to TRBJ2-5, with a possible D match to TRBD1 (5 bases). The germline CDR1 and CDR2 sequences are SEHNR and FQNEAQ (reference sequence). The CDR3 covers 14 residues. V gave up 3 bases and J gave up 7 bases, with 15 bases separating them. For the CDR3, the DNA is TGTGCCAGCAGCTTCAGACAGCCCCCCAGGACCCAGTACTTC. Translation: CASSFRQPPRTQYF.

The V gene is TRBV7-8, the J gene TRBJ1-6; D not certain. Trimming removed 1 base from V and 4 bases from J, with 5 bases in between. Per the germline V gene, CDR1 is SGHVS and CDR2 is FQNEAQ. This CDR3 spans 14 amino acids. The CDR3 region has the DNA TGTGCCAGCAGCTTAGGTGTATATAATTCACCCCTCCACTTT. Protein: CASSLGVYNSPLHF.

The chain uses TRBV30 and TRBJ2-5; D is possibly TRBD1 (6 bases). Germline V gene sequence: CDR1 GTSNPN, CDR2 SVGIG (reference sequence). The germline V and J ends were trimmed by 0 bases and 2 bases, with 13 bases remaining between them. The CDR3 is made up of 15 amino acids. The CDR3, as DNA: TGTGCCTGGAGTGTGGGCAGGGGCATTCAAGAGACCCAGTACTTC. Protein product: CAWSVGRGIQETQYF.

This chain connects TRBV7-9 to TRBJ2-5, with a possible D match to TRBD1 (6 bases). This CDR3 contains 15 residues. Trimming pared 5 bases from V and 5 bases from J, leaving 18 bases between. Germline CDR1 is SEHNR and CDR2 is FQNEAQ (reference sequence). In nucleotides, the CDR3 is TGTGCCAGCAGCCCCCAATGGGGGCAGGAGGAGACCCAGTACTTC. It encodes CASSPQWGQEETQYF. The full variable domain, its missing parts supplied by reference TRBV7-9 and TRBJ2-5, is DTGVSQNPRHKITKRGQNVTFRCDPISEHNRLYWYRQTLGQGPEFLTYFQNEAQLEKSRLLSDRFSAERPKGSFSTLEIQRTEQGDSAMYLCASSPQWGQEETQYFGPGTRLLVL.

The chain links TRBV10-1 to TRBJ2-2, with TRBD2 as a possible D gene (5 bases). The CDR3 consists of 13 residues. The ends were cut back, 6 bases at V and 5 bases at J, with 10 bases in the middle. The germline gives CDR1 WNHNN, CDR2 SYGVQD (reference sequence). The CDR3 DNA sequence: TGCGCCAGCAGCGACTATAGGACCGGGGAGCTGTTTTTT. The encoded protein is CASSDYRTGELFF.

A few counts support this clone. The rearrangement joins TRBV19 to TRBJ2-7; no definite D call. The length of the CDR3 is 13 residues. V lost 0 bases to trimming and J lost 3 bases, with 6 bases between them. CDR1 and CDR2 from the germline V gene are LNHDA and SQIVND (reference sequence). CDR3 nucleotide sequence: TGTGCCAGTAGTATAGACAGTCGCTACGAGCAGTACTTC. This gives the protein CASSIDSRYEQYF.

V usage is TRBV7-8 and J usage is TRBJ2-1; 11 positions agree with TRBD2. Germline V gene data show CDR1 as SGHVS and CDR2 as FQNEAQ. The CDR3 totals 15 residues. After removal of 5 bases from V and 6 bases from J, the junction contained 6 bases not matched to a gene. The CDR3 DNA reads TGTGCCAGCAGCCCCCCAGGACTAGCGGGCAATGAGCAGTTCTTC. Protein product: CASSPPGLAGNEQFF.

The CDR3 loop is CASSNLRGTNEKLFF. The CDR3 coding sequence is TGTGCCAGCAGCAACCTCAGGGGGACCAATGAAAAACTGTTTTTT. The rearrangement uses TRBV25-1 and TRBJ1-4; TRBD1 matches at 7 bases. V trimming: 6 bases; J trimming: 5 bases; junction bases outside the gene matches: 9. In germline, CDR1 is MGHDK, CDR2 SYGVNS. The CDR3 runs to 15 residues.

The gene calls are TRBV18 and TRBJ1-1, with a tentative D call TRBD1 (6 bases). CDR1 KGHSH and CDR2 LQKENI come from the germline V gene. The CDR3 sequence is 18 residues long. With 0 bases removed from V and 0 bases from J, the gap between germline ends came to 17 bases. The CDR3 bases are TGTGCCAGCTCACCACCGGTACCGGGACACCCCATGAACACTGAAGCTTTCTTT. Translating gives CASSPPVPGHPMNTEAFF.

The CDR3 protein is CAGGDRGREQYF. For the CDR3, the DNA is TGTGCCGGGGGAGACAGGGGGCGAGAGCAGTACTTC. V gene TRBV9 combines with J gene TRBJ2-7, with 10 bases aligning to TRBD1. The CDR3 runs 12 residues. J gave up 7 bases and V 10 bases, and 8 bases lay outside the gene matches. From germline, CDR1 is SGDLS and CDR2 YYNGEE.

This clone was seen more than once but under ten times. The CDR3 coding sequence is TGTGCCAGCAGCGTGGCTAGCGGGGATGGGTACGAGCAGTACTTC. Translation gives CASSVASGDGYEQYF. V is TRBV9 and J is TRBJ2-7; 9 bases are a match to TRBD2. Germline assignment: CDR1 SGDLS and CDR2 YYNGEE. This CDR3 comprises 15 residues. The ends lost 2 bases at V and 4 bases at J; junction bases unmatched: 7.

The chain has TRBV2 and TRBJ2-5; 7 bases align to TRBD1. From germline, CDR1 is SNHLY and CDR2 FYNNEI. The CDR3 runs to 13 residues. The V gene end was trimmed by 6 bases and the J gene end by 1 base; junction bases not matched to a gene: 2. The CDR3 DNA is TGTGCCAGCAGGGGACAGCCCCAAGAGACCCAGTACTTC. This encodes CASRGQPQETQYF.

V and J are TRBV5-8 and TRBJ2-2, with 9 bases fitting TRBD1. This CDR3 comprises 16 residues. V was clipped by 4 bases and J by 5 bases; unmatched bases: 9. Looked up from germline, CDR1 is SGHTS and CDR2 is YDEGEE. CDR3 DNA sequence: TGTGCCAGCAGCAAGCCCGGGACAGGGAGTACCGGGGAGCTGTTTTTT. Its translation is CASSKPGTGSTGELFF. Complete variable domain (other parts from reference TRBV5-8 and TRBJ2-2): EAGVTQSPTHLIKTRGQQATLRCSPISGHTSVYWYQQALGLGLQFLLWYDEGEERNRGNFPPRFSGRQFPNYSSELNVNALELEDSALYLCASSKPGTGSTGELFFGEGSRLTVL.